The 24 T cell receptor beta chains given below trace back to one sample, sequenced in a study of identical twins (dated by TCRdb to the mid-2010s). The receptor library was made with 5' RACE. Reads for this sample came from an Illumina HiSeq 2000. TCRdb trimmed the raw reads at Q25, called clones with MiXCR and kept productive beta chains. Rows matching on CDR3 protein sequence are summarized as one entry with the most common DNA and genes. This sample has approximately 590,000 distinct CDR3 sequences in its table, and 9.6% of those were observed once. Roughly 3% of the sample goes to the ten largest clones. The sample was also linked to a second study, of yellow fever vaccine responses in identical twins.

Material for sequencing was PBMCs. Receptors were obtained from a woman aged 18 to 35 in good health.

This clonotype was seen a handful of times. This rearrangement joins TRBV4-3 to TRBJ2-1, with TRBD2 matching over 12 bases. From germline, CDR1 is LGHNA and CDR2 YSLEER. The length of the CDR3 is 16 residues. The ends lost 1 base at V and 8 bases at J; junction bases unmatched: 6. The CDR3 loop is CASSQAETSGRYEQFF. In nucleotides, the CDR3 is TGCGCCAGCAGCCAAGCCGAGACTAGCGGGAGATATGAGCAGTTCTTC.

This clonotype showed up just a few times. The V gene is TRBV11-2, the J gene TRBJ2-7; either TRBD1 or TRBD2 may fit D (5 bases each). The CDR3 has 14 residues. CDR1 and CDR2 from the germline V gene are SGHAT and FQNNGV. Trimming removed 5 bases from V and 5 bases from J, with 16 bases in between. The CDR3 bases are TGTGCCAGCAGCGCCGGGGCAAACGGCCACGAGCAGTACTTC. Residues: CASSAGANGHEQYF.

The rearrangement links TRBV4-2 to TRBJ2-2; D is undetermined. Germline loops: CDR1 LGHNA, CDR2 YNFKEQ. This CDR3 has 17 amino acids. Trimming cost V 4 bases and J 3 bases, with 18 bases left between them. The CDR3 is CASSPEDATRDTGELFF. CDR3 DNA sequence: TGTGCCAGCAGCCCAGAGGACGCCACACGGGACACCGGGGAGCTGTTTTTT.

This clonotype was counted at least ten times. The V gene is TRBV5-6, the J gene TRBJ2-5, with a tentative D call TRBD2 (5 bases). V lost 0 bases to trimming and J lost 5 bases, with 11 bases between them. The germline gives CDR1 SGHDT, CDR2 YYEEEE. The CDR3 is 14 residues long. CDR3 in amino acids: CASSLDWETETQYF. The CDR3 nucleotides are TGTGCCAGCAGCTTGGATTGGGAGACCGAGACCCAGTACTTC.

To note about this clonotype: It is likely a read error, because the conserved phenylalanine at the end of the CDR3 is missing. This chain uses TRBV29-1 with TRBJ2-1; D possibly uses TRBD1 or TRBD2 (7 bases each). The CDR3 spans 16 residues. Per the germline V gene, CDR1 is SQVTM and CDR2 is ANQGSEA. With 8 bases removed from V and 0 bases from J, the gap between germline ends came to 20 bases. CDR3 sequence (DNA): TGCAGCCCAGGGGGGGGGGACTCTGACTCCTACAATGAGCAGTTCCTC. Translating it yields CSPGGGDSDSYNEQFL.

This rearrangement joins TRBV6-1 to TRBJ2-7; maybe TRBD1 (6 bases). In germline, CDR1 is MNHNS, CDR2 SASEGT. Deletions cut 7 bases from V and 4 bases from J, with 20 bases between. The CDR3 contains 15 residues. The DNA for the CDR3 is TGTGCCAGCACCCGGACAGTGGGGACCATATACGAGCAGTACTTC. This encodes CASTRTVGTIYEQYF.

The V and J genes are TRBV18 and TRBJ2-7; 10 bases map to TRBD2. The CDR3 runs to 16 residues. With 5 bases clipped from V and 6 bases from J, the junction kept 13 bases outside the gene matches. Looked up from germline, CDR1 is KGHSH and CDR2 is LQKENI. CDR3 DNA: TGTGCCAGCTCATCCGAAAGCCCTAGCGGGAGAGGCGAGCAGTACTTC. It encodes CASSSESPSGRGEQYF.

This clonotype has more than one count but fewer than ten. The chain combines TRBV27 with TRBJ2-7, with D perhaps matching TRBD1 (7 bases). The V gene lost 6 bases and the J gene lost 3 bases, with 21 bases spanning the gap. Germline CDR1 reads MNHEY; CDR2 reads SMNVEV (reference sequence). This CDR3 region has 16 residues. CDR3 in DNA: TGTGCCAGCAGAGCCGTCCCCGGACAGGACTACTACGAGCAGTACTTC. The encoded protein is CASRAVPGQDYYEQYF.

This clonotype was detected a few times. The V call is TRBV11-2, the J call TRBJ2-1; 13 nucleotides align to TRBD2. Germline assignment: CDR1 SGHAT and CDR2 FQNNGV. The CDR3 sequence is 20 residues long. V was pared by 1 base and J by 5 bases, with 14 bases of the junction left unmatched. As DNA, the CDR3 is TGTGCCAGCAGCTTAGGGATTAACCTACGACTAGCGGGAGGCCACAATGAGCAGTTCTTC. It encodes CASSLGINLRLAGGHNEQFF.

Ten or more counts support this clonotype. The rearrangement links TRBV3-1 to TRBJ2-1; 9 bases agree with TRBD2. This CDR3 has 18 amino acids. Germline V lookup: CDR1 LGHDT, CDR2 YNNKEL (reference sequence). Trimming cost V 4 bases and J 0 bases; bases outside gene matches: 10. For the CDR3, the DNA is TGTGCCAGCAGCCCCCGCGTAGCGGGAGTATTCTCCTACAATGAGCAGTTCTTC. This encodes CASSPRVAGVFSYNEQFF.

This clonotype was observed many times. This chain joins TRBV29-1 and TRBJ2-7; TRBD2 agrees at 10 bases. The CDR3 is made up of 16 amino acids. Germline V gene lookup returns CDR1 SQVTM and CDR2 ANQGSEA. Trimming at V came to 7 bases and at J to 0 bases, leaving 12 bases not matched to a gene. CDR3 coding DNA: TGCAGCGCCGCTCCGGCTAGCGGGAGTAGCTCCTACGAGCAGTACTTC. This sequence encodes CSAAPASGSSSYEQYF.

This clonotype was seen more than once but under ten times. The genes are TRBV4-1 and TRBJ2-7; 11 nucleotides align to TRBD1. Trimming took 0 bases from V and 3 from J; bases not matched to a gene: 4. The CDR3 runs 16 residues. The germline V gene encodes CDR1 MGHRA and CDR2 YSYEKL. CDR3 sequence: CASSQETGTGGYEQYF. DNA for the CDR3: TGCGCCAGCAGCCAAGAGACCGGGACAGGGGGCTACGAGCAGTACTTC.

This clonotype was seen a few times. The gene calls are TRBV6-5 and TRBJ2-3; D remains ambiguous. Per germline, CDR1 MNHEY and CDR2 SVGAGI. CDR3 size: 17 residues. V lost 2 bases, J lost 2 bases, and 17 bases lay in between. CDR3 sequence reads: CASSYKIPSTPTDTQYF. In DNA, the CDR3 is TGTGCCAGCAGTTACAAAATCCCGAGCACTCCCACAGATACGCAGTATTTT.

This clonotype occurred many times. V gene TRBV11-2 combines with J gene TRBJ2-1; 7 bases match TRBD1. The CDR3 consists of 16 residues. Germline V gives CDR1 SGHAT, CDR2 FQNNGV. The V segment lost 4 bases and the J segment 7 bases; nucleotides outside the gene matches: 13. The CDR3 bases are TGTGCCAGCAGCTCGTTATCAGGGGGAAAGTATAATGAGCAGTTCTTC. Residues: CASSSLSGGKYNEQFF.

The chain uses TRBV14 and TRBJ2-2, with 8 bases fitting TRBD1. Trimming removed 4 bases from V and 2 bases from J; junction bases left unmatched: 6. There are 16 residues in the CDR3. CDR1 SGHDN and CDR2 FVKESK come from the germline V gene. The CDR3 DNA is TGTGCCAGCAGCCCCAGGACAGGGTTCAACACCGGGGAGCTGTTTTTT. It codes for CASSPRTGFNTGELFF.

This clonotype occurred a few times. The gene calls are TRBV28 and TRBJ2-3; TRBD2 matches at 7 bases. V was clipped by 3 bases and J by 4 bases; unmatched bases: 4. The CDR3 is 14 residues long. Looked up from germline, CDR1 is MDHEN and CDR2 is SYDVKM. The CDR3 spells CASSFQGRADTQYF. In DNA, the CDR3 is TGTGCCAGCAGTTTTCAAGGGAGGGCAGATACGCAGTATTTT.

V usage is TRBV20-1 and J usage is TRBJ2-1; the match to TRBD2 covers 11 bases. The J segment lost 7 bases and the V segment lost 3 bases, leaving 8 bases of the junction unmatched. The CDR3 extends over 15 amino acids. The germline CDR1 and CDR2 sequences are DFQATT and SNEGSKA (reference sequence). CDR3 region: CSARISGRAWNEQFF. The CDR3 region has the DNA TGCAGTGCTAGGATTAGCGGGAGGGCCTGGAATGAGCAGTTCTTC.

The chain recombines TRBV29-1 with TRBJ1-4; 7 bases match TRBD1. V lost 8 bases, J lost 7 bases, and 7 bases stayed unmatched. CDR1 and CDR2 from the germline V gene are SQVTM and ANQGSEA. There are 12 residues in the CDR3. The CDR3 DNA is TGCAGCTTTGGGACAGTGGGTGAAAAACTGTTTTTT. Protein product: CSFGTVGEKLFF.

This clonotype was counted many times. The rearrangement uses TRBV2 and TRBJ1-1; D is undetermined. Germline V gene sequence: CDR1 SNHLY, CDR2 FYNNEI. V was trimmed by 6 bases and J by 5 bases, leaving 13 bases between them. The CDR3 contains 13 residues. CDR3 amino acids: CASRRMPETEAFF. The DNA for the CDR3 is TGTGCCAGCAGAAGGATGCCTGAAACTGAAGCTTTCTTT. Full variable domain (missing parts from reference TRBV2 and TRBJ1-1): EPEVTQTPSHQVTQMGQEVILRCVPISNHLYFYWYRQILGQKVEFLVSFYNNEISEKSEIFDDQFSVERPDGSNFTLKIRSTKLEDSAMYFCASRRMPETEAFFGQGTRLTVV.

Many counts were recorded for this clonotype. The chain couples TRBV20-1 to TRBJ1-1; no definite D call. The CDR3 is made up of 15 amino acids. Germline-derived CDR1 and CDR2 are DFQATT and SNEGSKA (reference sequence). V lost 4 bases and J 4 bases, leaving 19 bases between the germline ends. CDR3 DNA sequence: TGCAGTGCTAAAGGGAGACCCCCAGACCCCACTGAAGCTTTCTTT. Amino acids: CSAKGRPPDPTEAFF.

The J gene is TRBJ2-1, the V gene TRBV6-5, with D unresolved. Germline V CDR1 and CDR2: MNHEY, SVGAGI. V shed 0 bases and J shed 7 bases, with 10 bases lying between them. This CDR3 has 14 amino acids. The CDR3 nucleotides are TGTGCCAGCAGTTACTCGCAACAAGGGAATGAGCAGTTCTTC. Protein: CASSYSQQGNEQFF.

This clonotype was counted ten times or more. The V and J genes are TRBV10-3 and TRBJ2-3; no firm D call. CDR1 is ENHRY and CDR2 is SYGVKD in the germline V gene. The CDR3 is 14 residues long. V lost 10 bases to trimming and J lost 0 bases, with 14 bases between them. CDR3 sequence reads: CATQQVASTDTQYF. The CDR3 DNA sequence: TGTGCCACCCAGCAGGTGGCCAGCACAGATACGCAGTATTTT.

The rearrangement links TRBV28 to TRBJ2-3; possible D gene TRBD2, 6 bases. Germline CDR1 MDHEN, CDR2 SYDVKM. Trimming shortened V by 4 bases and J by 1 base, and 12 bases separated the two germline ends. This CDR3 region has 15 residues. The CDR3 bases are TGTGCCAGCAGTTCTAGCTGGGGGGGCACAGATACGCAGTATTTT. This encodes CASSSSWGGTDTQYF.

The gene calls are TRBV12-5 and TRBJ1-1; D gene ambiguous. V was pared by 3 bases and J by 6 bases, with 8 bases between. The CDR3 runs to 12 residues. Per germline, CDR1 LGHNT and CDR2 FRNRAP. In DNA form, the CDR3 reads TGTGCTAGTGGTTTAGGTAGCTCTGAAGCTTTCTTT. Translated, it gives CASGLGSSEAFF.